The 22 T cell receptor beta chains given below trace back to one sample, sequenced in a study of T cell responses to AZD1222 COVID-19 vaccine. The protocol was immunoSEQ multiplex PCR, while the TCRdb copy is restricted to in-frame clones and leaves out a portion. The sample yields about 160,000 clones, 94% seen once. Here the sequenced sample was peripheral blood, taken on day 0 of AZD1222 vaccination. Source of these receptors: an adult in good health.

The chain links TRBV20-1 to TRBJ1-2; D is uncertain. There are 15 residues in the CDR3. Trimming removed 3 bases from V and 4 bases from J, with 18 bases in between. The V gene's germline CDR1 is DFQATT and CDR2 SNEGSKA (reference sequence). The CDR3 nucleotides read TGCAGTGCTAGTAGAATGGCCCTTCGGGCCTATGGCTACACCTTC. This translates into CSASRMALRAYGYTF.

The chain employs TRBV2 and TRBJ2-5, with D hard to call. Looked up from germline, CDR1 is SNHLY and CDR2 is FYNNEI. Trimming took off 6 bases at V and 5 bases at J, with 10 bases between the two ends. There are 12 residues in the CDR3. The CDR3 coding sequence is TGTGCCAGCAGCGAATCCGCGGAGACCCAGTACTTC. This sequence encodes CASSESAETQYF.

V is TRBV5-1 and J is TRBJ1-1, with 7 bases identical to TRBD1. The V and J ends lost 0 bases and 10 bases, in that order; junction bases with no gene match: 6. This CDR3 has 13 amino acids. Germline CDR1 and CDR2: SGHRS and YFSETQ. This CDR3 reads CASSLEQGGRAFF. CDR3 bases: TGCGCCAGCAGCTTGGAGCAGGGGGGAAGAGCTTTCTTT.

The CDR3 sequence: CASSLLGQGAYEQYV. Here the CDR3 DNA reads TGTGCCAGCAGCCTTTTGGGACAGGGGGCCTACGAGCAGTACGTC. The chain has TRBV6-5 and TRBJ2-7, with 11 bases matching TRBD1. This CDR3 region has 15 residues. Germline V lookup: CDR1 MNHEY, CDR2 SVGAGI. J lost 2 bases, V lost 6 bases, and 6 bases had no gene match.

The chain recombines TRBV10-3 with TRBJ1-5; tentatively, D is TRBD1 (5 bases). The CDR3 extends over 14 amino acids. Per the germline V gene, CDR1 is ENHRY and CDR2 is SYGVKD. Deletions cut 0 bases from V and 7 bases from J, with 10 bases between. In DNA, the CDR3 is TGTGCCATCAGTGAGTCTCCCGGGGGACAGCCCCAGCATTTT. Translated, it gives CAISESPGGQPQHF.

This chain uses TRBV11-2 with TRBJ1-6; D possibly corresponds to TRBD1 (5 bases). CDR1 and CDR2 (germline): SGHAT, FQNNGV. The CDR3 spans 14 residues. The germline V and J ends were trimmed by 3 bases and 5 bases, with 8 bases remaining between them. CDR3 nucleotide sequence: TGTGCCAGCAGCTTTAACAGGAATAATTCACCCCTCCACTTT. It is translated as CASSFNRNNSPLHF.

The gene calls are TRBV27 and TRBJ1-2; 7 nucleotides line up with TRBD1. Trimming at V came to 4 bases and at J to 4 bases, leaving 6 bases not matched to a gene. The germline V gene has CDR1 MNHEY and CDR2 SMNVEV (reference sequence). The CDR3 has 14 amino acids. CDR3 residues: CASSSTQGSYGYTF. CDR3 coding DNA: TGTGCCAGCAGTTCCACACAGGGGAGCTATGGCTACACCTTC.

This chain connects TRBV7-8 to TRBJ2-1; maybe TRBD1 (5 bases). The CDR3 consists of 13 residues. Deletions cut 5 bases from V and 8 bases from J, with 13 bases between. Per the germline V gene, CDR1 is SGHVS and CDR2 is FQNEAQ. CDR3 protein: CASSIVQGYEQFF. The CDR3 bases are TGTGCCAGCAGCATAGTCCAGGGTTATGAGCAGTTCTTC.

The CDR3 is CASRAPDSRPGNTIYF. CDR3 nucleotide sequence: TGTGCCAGTAGAGCCCCGGACTCCCGGCCTGGAAACACCATATATTTT. J is TRBJ1-3 and V is TRBV19; D not resolved. The CDR3 extends over 16 amino acids. Trimming shortened V by 6 bases and J by 2 bases, and 17 bases separated the two germline ends. CDR1 is LNHDA, CDR2 SQIVND, per germline (reference sequence).

This clone is a singleton in its sample. The J gene is TRBJ2-3, the V gene TRBV7-2; perhaps TRBD1 as D (6 bases). Germline V gives CDR1 SGHTA, CDR2 FQGNSA. The V gene lost 4 bases and the J gene lost 0 bases, with 8 bases spanning the gap. The CDR3 has 14 residues. The CDR3, as DNA: TGTGCCAGCAGCTCGACAGGTAGCACAGATACGCAGTATTTT. Residues: CASSSTGSTDTQYF.

This chain links TRBV7-9 with TRBJ1-6; D unresolved. The CDR3 length is 14 residues. V lost 8 bases to trimming and J lost 7 bases, with 15 bases between them. Per germline, CDR1 SEHNR and CDR2 FQNEAQ (reference sequence). CDR3 nucleotides: TGTGCCAGCGGATTGCTAGGATCCAATTCACCCCTCCACTTT. Protein sequence: CASGLLGSNSPLHF. Full variable domain (missing parts from reference TRBV7-9 and TRBJ1-6): DTGVSQNPRHKITKRGQNVTFRCDPISEHNRLYWYRQTLGQGPEFLTYFQNEAQLEKSRLLSDRFSAERPKGSFSTLEIQRTEQGDSAMYLCASGLLGSNSPLHFGNGTRLTVT.

This clone was picked up one time. The CDR3 nucleotides are TGTGCCAGCAGCCACTGGACAGGGACGATGGGCGGCTACACCTTC. It translates to CASSHWTGTMGGYTF. The chain links TRBV3-1 (or the pseudogene TRBV3-2) to TRBJ1-2, with TRBD1 identical over 8 bases. Germline lookup yields CDR1 LGHDT and CDR2 YNNKEL (reference sequence). The CDR3 is 15 amino acids. Trimming cost V 3 bases and J 8 bases; bases outside gene matches: 11.

The chain employs TRBV19 and TRBJ1-2; TRBD1 matches 8 bases. V lost 9 bases to trimming and J lost 0 bases; unmatched junction nucleotides: 12. The CDR3 is made up of 16 amino acids. CDR1 and CDR2 (germline): LNHDA, SQIVND (reference sequence). CDR3 bases: TGTGCCAGCCCGAATCGACAGGGGCGACCTAACTATGGCTACACCTTC. This gives the protein CASPNRQGRPNYGYTF.

The chain employs TRBV19 and TRBJ2-7; 9 bases align to TRBD1. This CDR3 comprises 13 residues. The germline V gene has CDR1 LNHDA and CDR2 SQIVND (reference sequence). J was trimmed by 4 bases and V by 4 bases; bases with no gene match: 2. CDR3 in amino acids: CASSTGTGYEQYV. In DNA form, the CDR3 reads TGTGCCAGTAGTACCGGGACAGGGTACGAGCAGTACGTC.

This chain joins TRBV15 and TRBJ1-5; D is unclear. The CDR3 extends over 13 amino acids. Germline V lookup: CDR1 LNHNV, CDR2 YYDKDF (reference sequence). Trimming cost V 5 bases and J 7 bases, with 12 bases left between them. CDR3 sequence reads: CATSQLTGQPQHF. The CDR3 coding sequence is TGTGCCACCAGCCAATTGACGGGGCAGCCCCAGCATTTT.

The chain combines TRBV11-2 with TRBJ1-2; 8 positions match TRBD1. Germline CDR1 and CDR2: SGHAT and FQNNGV. This CDR3 contains 16 residues. Trimming cost V 5 bases and J 8 bases; bases outside gene matches: 16. The CDR3 DNA reads as TGTGCCAGCAGCACCCCTCGTGACAGGGGACATCGAGGCTACACCTTC. Translation gives CASSTPRDRGHRGYTF.

V gene TRBV11-2 combines with J gene TRBJ1-6; D uncertain. V gave up 1 base and J gave up 5 bases, with 9 bases separating them. This CDR3 comprises 15 residues. Germline values: CDR1 SGHAT, CDR2 FQNNGV. CDR3 sequence (DNA): TGTGCCAGCAGCTTAGGTCCCCTTGATAATTCACCCCTCCACTTT. It translates to CASSLGPLDNSPLHF.

The rearrangement uses TRBV18 and TRBJ2-3; D is uncertain. From germline, CDR1 is KGHSH and CDR2 LQKENI. V was trimmed by 4 bases and J by 0 bases, leaving 2 bases between them. CDR3 length: 12 amino acids. CDR3 sequence: CASSLSTDTQYF. The CDR3 coding sequence is TGTGCCAGCTCACTGAGCACAGATACGCAGTATTTT.

Worth noting for this clone: Other DNA sequences in the same sample also yield this CDR3. The chain uses TRBV5-1 and TRBJ2-5; TRBD2 aligns across 9 bases. Looked up from germline, CDR1 is SGHRS and CDR2 is YFSETQ. V shed 4 bases and J 3 bases; nucleotides not matched to a gene: 4. The CDR3 runs 14 residues. The CDR3 spells CASSLSGGKETQYF. DNA for the CDR3: TGCGCCAGCAGCCTTAGCGGGGGCAAAGAGACCCAGTACTTC.

This chain uses TRBV2 with TRBJ1-1; 7 nucleotides agree with TRBD1. CDR1 SNHLY and CDR2 FYNNEI come from the germline V gene. V lost 9 bases, J lost 3 bases, and 4 bases stayed unmatched. CDR3 length equals 12 residues. The CDR3 DNA reads as TGTGCCAGAGACCAGGGGGACACTGAAGCTTTCTTT. Protein: CARDQGDTEAFF.

CDR3 bases: TGCGCCAGCAGTGAGATGGCTAGCGGGGGGCTTCGCACAGATACGCAGTATTTT. As protein: CASSEMASGGLRTDTQYF. The V call is TRBV10-2, the J call TRBJ2-3, with 11 bases matching TRBD2. The CDR3 runs 18 residues. J gave up 1 base and V 2 bases, and 8 bases lay outside the gene matches. Germline loops: CDR1 WSHSY, CDR2 SAAADI.

This sequence joins TRBV6-5 and TRBJ2-5; TRBD1 matches at 8 bases. Germline V gene sequence: CDR1 MNHEY, CDR2 SVGAGI. There are 16 residues in the CDR3. V trimming: 4 bases; J trimming: 5 bases; junction bases outside the gene matches: 12. The CDR3 DNA sequence: TGTGCCAGCAGTTCGACGCAGGGGGCGCCGGGGGAGACCCAGTACTTC. Its protein product is CASSSTQGAPGETQYF.